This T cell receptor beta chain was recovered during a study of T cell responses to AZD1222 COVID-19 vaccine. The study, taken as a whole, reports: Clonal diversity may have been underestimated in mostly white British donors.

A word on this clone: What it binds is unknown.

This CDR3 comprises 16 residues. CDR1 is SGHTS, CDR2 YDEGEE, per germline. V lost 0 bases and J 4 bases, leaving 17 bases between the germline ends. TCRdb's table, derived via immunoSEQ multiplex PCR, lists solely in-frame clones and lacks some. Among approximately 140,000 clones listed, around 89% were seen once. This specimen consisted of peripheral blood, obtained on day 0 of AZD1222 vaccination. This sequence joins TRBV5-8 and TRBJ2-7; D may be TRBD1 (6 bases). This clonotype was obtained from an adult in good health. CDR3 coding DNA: TGTGCCAGCAGCTTGGGAAGGGGGAAGAGAAATTACGAGCAGTACTTC. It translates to CASSLGRGKRNYEQYF.